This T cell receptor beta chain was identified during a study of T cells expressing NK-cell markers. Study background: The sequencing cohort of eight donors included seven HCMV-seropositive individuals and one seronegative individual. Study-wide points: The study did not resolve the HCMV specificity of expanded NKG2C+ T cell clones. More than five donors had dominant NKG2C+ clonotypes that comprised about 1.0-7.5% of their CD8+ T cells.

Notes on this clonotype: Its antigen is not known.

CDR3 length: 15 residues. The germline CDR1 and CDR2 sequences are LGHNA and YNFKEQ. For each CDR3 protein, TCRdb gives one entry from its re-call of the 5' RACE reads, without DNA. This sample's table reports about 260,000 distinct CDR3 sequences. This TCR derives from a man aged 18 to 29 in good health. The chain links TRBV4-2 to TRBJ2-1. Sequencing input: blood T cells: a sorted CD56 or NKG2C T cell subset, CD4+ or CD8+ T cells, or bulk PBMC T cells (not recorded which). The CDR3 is CASSQEGESYNEQFF.